The 15 T cell receptor beta chains below come from one sample, sequenced in a study of blood T cell repertoires in COVID-19. Data came from immunoSEQ multiplex PCR; TCRdb stores just in-frame clones and leaves some out. The profile covers about 50,000 clones, with around 73% appearing a single time and under 6% taken by the ten largest. The sequenced material came from PBMCs or T cells enriched from blood (not recorded which). Receptor source: a woman aged 45-65 years with acute COVID-19.

The chain carries TRBV18 and TRBJ2-5, with TRBD1 matching over 7 bases. Trimming at V came to 5 bases and at J to 2 bases, leaving 2 bases not matched to a gene. The germline CDR1 and CDR2 sequences are KGHSH and LQKENI. CDR3 length equals 13 residues. This chain's CDR3 is CASSGTDQETQYF. The CDR3 nucleotides read TGTGCCAGCTCAGGGACAGATCAAGAGACCCAGTACTTC. Combining the CDR3 with reference TRBV18 and TRBJ2-5 gives the whole variable domain NAGVMQNPRHLVRRRGQEARLRCSPMKGHSHVYWYRQLPEEGLKFMVYLQKENIIDESGMPKERFSAEFPKEGPSILRIQQVVRGDSAAYFCASSGTDQETQYFGPGTRLLVL.

In DNA form, the CDR3 reads TGTGCCAGCTCACTTTCACAGGCAACTAATGAAAAACTGTTTTTT. Its protein is CASSLSQATNEKLFF. The gene calls are TRBV18 and TRBJ1-4; perhaps TRBD1 as D (5 bases). This CDR3 has 15 residues. The V gene's germline CDR1 is KGHSH and CDR2 LQKENI. Trimming left V 4 bases short and J 0 bases short, with 9 bases between.

This clone was seen more than once but under ten times. Other DNA sequences in this specimen translate into the identical CDR3. The rearrangement joins TRBV10-3 to TRBJ1-3; maybe TRBD1 (5 bases). The CDR3 is 14 residues long. Germline CDR1 ENHRY, CDR2 SYGVKD. Between the trimmed V and J ends, which lost 2 bases and 4 bases, there was a span of 9 bases. As DNA, the CDR3 is TGTGCCATCAGTGAGGGGACTGCCGGAAACACCATATATTTT. Its protein is CAISEGTAGNTIYF.

The chain couples TRBV27 to TRBJ1-1; D is unresolved. The CDR3 has 13 amino acids. Trimming removed 3 bases from V and 5 bases from J, with 10 bases in between. Germline V CDR1 and CDR2: MNHEY, SMNVEV (reference sequence). CDR3 sequence: CASSFSGFTEAFF. The DNA for the CDR3 is TGTGCCAGCAGTTTTTCCGGTTTTACTGAAGCTTTCTTT.

DNA for the CDR3: TGTGCCAGTACCCCGCGAGTGGGGGGTAATGAAAAACTGTTTTTT. This gives the protein CASTPRVGGNEKLFF. The V call is TRBV19, the J call TRBJ1-4; a weak D match, TRBD1 (5 bases). Germline CDR1 is LNHDA and CDR2 is SQIVND (reference sequence). CDR3 length equals 15 residues. V lost 7 bases and J lost 4, with 16 bases in between.

The J gene is TRBJ2-7, the V gene TRBV9; TRBD1 might be the D (6 bases). The V end lost 0 bases, the J end lost 5 bases, and 15 bases lay between the germline ends. CDR3 length: 15 residues. CDR1 is SGDLS and CDR2 is YYNGEE in the germline V gene. Written as DNA, the CDR3 is TGTGCCAGCAGCGTAGCTGGGATTGGGGGCCACGAGCAGTACTTC. It translates to CASSVAGIGGHEQYF.

In its sample, this clone was seen a few times. The V gene is TRBV30, the J gene TRBJ1-2; the D gene is possibly TRBD1 (5 bases). CDR3 length: 12 amino acids. V lost 8 bases, J lost 8 bases, and 18 bases lay in between. CDR1 and CDR2 (germline): GTSNPN, SVGIG (reference sequence). The CDR3 sequence is CARDRRGSGYTF. The DNA of the CDR3 is TGTGCCCGTGACCGGAGGGGATCGGGCTACACCTTC.

V usage is TRBV11-2 and J usage is TRBJ2-3; tentatively, D is TRBD2 (5 bases). CDR3 length: 12 residues. CDR1 is SGHAT and CDR2 is FQNNGV in the germline V gene. V lost 3 bases and J lost 6, with 7 bases in between. The CDR3 DNA is TGTGCCAGCAGCTTCTCGGGGGATACGCAGTATTTT. This translates into CASSFSGDTQYF.

This clone was recorded only once. The V and J genes are TRBV6-5 and TRBJ2-2; a possible D gene is TRBD1 (5 bases). V lost 7 bases and J 4 bases, leaving 7 bases between the germline ends. CDR1 and CDR2 from the germline V gene are MNHEY and SVGAGI. CDR3 size: 12 residues. The CDR3 sequence is CASNQGTGELFF. The CDR3 bases are TGTGCCAGCAACCAGGGCACCGGGGAGCTGTTTTTT.

This chain links TRBV7-2 with TRBJ1-2, with D unresolved. V lost 0 bases, J lost 2 bases, and 7 bases lay in between. In germline, CDR1 is SGHTA, CDR2 FQGNSA. This CDR3 spans 14 amino acids. CDR3 nucleotide sequence: TGTGCCAGCAGCTTAGCGACACCAAACTATGGCTACACCTTC. Amino acids: CASSLATPNYGYTF. Drawing the rest from reference TRBV7-2 and TRBJ1-2, the complete variable domain is GAGVSQSPSNKVTEKGKDVELRCDPISGHTALYWYRQSLGQGLEFLIYFQGNSAPDKSGLPSDRFSAERTGGSVSTLTIQRTQQEDSAVYLCASSLATPNYGYTFGSGTRLTVV.

The chain has TRBV6-5 and TRBJ2-1, with D perhaps TRBD2 (6 bases). The CDR3 runs 13 residues. Trimming removed 0 bases from V and 7 bases from J, with 7 bases in between. The germline CDR1 and CDR2 sequences are MNHEY and SVGAGI. CDR3 nucleotide sequence: TGTGCCAGCAGTTACTCGGGGAGGAATGAGCAGTTCTTC. The encoded protein is CASSYSGRNEQFF.

This chain links TRBV5-8 with TRBJ1-2, with D tentatively TRBD1 (5 bases). Deletions cut 2 bases from V and 4 bases from J, with 9 bases between. This CDR3 is built from 13 residues. Germline V CDR1 and CDR2: SGHTS, YDEGEE. The CDR3 is CASSFGQAYGYTF. CDR3 coding DNA: TGTGCCAGCAGCTTCGGACAAGCCTATGGCTACACCTTC.

The CDR3 sequence is CASGGSNEQFF. The CDR3 DNA follows: TGTGCCAGCGGGGGGAGCAATGAGCAGTTCTTC. The rearrangement joins TRBV9 to TRBJ2-1; TRBD2 is a possible D gene (6 bases). The CDR3 spans 11 residues. CDR1 SGDLS and CDR2 YYNGEE come from the germline V gene. Between the trimmed V and J ends, which lost 7 bases and 6 bases, there was a span of 8 bases.

This clone was found once. The J gene is TRBJ1-4, the V gene TRBV3-1 (or the pseudogene TRBV3-2); 12 positions match TRBD1. V lost 2 bases to trimming and J lost 13 bases; unmatched junction nucleotides: 11. The CDR3 has 16 amino acids. Germline lookup yields CDR1 LGHDT and CDR2 YNNKEL (reference sequence). As DNA, the CDR3 is TGTGCCAGCAGCCAACGGCCAGGGACAGGGGGCGCGGGACTGTTTTTT. This sequence encodes CASSQRPGTGGAGLFF.

V usage is TRBV5-1 and J usage is TRBJ1-1; weak D call: TRBD1 (6 bases). This CDR3 contains 15 residues. V was pared by 4 bases and J by 0 bases, with 13 bases between. The germline CDR1 and CDR2 sequences are SGHRS and YFSETQ. CDR3 in DNA: TGCGCCAGCAGCATCTCGGCAGGGGTGAACACTGAAGCTTTCTTT. Translated: CASSISAGVNTEAFF.